The 30 T cell receptor beta chains given below trace back to one sample, sequenced in a study of blood T cell repertoires in COVID-19. The data were produced by immunoSEQ multiplex PCR, yet TCRdb's version contains in-frame clones alone and is incomplete. The sample shows 90,000 to 130,000 clones, 70% to 90% of them seen only once. The specimen sequenced was peripheral blood. All receptors derive from a man in his forties with acute or convalescent COVID-19.

V usage is TRBV5-6 and J usage is TRBJ1-4; D is unclear. The length of the CDR3 is 14 residues. The V and J ends lost 4 bases and 4 bases respectively, with 11 bases between them. Germline assignment: CDR1 SGHDT and CDR2 YYEEEE. CDR3 residues: CASSRGSLNEKLFF. Here the CDR3 DNA reads TGTGCCAGCAGCCGAGGGTCCCTTAATGAAAAACTGTTTTTT.

The chain uses TRBV10-3 and TRBJ2-2; 13 bases are a match to TRBD2. Trimming at V came to 0 bases and at J to 5 bases, leaving 3 bases not matched to a gene. CDR3 length equals 17 residues. The germline V gene encodes CDR1 ENHRY and CDR2 SYGVKD. The CDR3 bases are TGTGCCATCAGTGAGTCCGGGGGACTAGCGGGAACCGGGGAGCTGTTTTTT. Protein: CAISESGGLAGTGELFF.

The count of this clone is one. The chain uses TRBV5-1 and TRBJ2-1; 10 bases fit TRBD2. The CDR3 covers 15 residues. Germline CDR1 is SGHRS and CDR2 is YFSETQ. V shed 5 bases and J 4 bases; nucleotides not matched to a gene: 6. CDR3 DNA: TGCGCCAGCAGGGTAGCGGGGGGCCAATACAATGAGCAGTTCTTC. It is translated as CASRVAGGQYNEQFF. The entire variable domain, with the rest obtained from reference TRBV5-1 and TRBJ2-1, is as follows: KAGVTQTPRYLIKTRGQQVTLSCSPISGHRSVSWYQQTPGQGLQFLFEYFSETQRNKGNFPGRFSGRQFSNSRSEMNVSTLELGDSALYLCASRVAGGQYNEQFFGPGTRLTVL.

The chain joins TRBV29-1 to TRBJ1-1; perhaps TRBD1 as D (5 bases). The CDR3 is 10 amino acids. The germline gives CDR1 SQVTM, CDR2 ANQGSEA. Trimming took off 4 bases at V and 7 bases at J, with 7 bases between the two ends. CDR3: CSVADSEAFF. The CDR3 coding sequence is TGCAGCGTTGCCGACAGTGAAGCTTTCTTT.

In DNA form, the CDR3 reads TGTGCCAGCAGCGACTACGACAGGGGAAGACGTGAAGCTTTCTTT. Its translation: CASSDYDRGRREAFF. The chain joins TRBV28 to TRBJ1-1, with 8 bases that match TRBD1. The CDR3 consists of 15 residues. V gave up 6 bases and J gave up 7 bases; unmatched junction bases: 13. The V gene's germline CDR1 is MDHEN and CDR2 SYDVKM.

The rearrangement links TRBV28 to TRBJ2-7; 14 bases are a match to TRBD2. The germline V gene encodes CDR1 MDHEN and CDR2 SYDVKM. The V and J ends lost 7 bases and 1 base, in that order; junction bases with no gene match: 9. This CDR3 region has 17 residues. In DNA form, the CDR3 reads TGTGCCAGCATACCCGGGACTAGCGGGAGAGGGTCCTACGAGCAGTACTTC. It yields the protein CASIPGTSGRGSYEQYF. Full variable domain (remainder filled in from reference TRBV28 and TRBJ2-7): DVKVTQSSRYLVKRTGEKVFLECVQDMDHENMFWYRQDPGLGLRLIYFSYDVKMKEKGDIPEGYSVSREKKERFSLILESASTNQTSMYLCASIPGTSGRGSYEQYFGPGTRLTVT.

V usage is TRBV5-8 and J usage is TRBJ2-3; 8 bases are a match to TRBD1. Germline loops: CDR1 SGHTS, CDR2 YDEGEE. The CDR3 spans 15 residues. The trim removed 4 bases at V and 2 bases at J, leaving 6 bases unmatched. CDR3 sequence: CASSIGQGLTDTQYF. DNA of the CDR3: TGTGCCAGCAGCATAGGACAGGGCCTCACAGATACGCAGTATTTT.

This chain links TRBV5-1 with TRBJ2-7, with TRBD1 matching over 9 bases. The CDR3 runs 16 residues. Germline V gene sequence: CDR1 SGHRS, CDR2 YFSETQ. V lost 1 base, J lost 4 bases, and 9 bases stayed unmatched. The CDR3 reads CASSLSNPGQGYEQYF. For the CDR3, the DNA is TGCGCCAGCAGCTTGTCAAATCCGGGACAGGGATACGAGCAGTACTTC.

The chain employs TRBV6-5 and TRBJ1-2, with D possibly matching TRBD1 (6 bases). The V gene's germline CDR1 is MNHEY and CDR2 SVGAGI. The V end was cut by 6 bases, the J end by 2 bases, with 13 bases between. The CDR3 runs 14 residues. CDR3: CASSRQVGNYGYTF. DNA for the CDR3: TGTGCCAGCAGCAGACAGGTCGGGAACTATGGCTACACCTTC.

V usage is TRBV21-1 and J usage is TRBJ1-2. TRBV21-1 constitutes a pseudogene. The CDR3 is 17 residues long. The CDR3 loop reads CASSKTSGEALDYGYTF. The DNA for the CDR3 is TGTGCCAGCAGCAAAACTAGCGGAGAGGCCCTGGACTATGGCTACACCTTC.

This rearrangement joins TRBV5-1 to TRBJ1-4, with no clear D. In germline, CDR1 is SGHRS, CDR2 YFSETQ. The CDR3 runs 14 residues. V lost 4 bases and J 2 bases, leaving 9 bases between the germline ends. CDR3 sequence reads: CASSLGSTNEKLFF. CDR3 in DNA: TGCGCCAGCAGCCTGGGGAGCACTAATGAAAAACTGTTTTTT.

The chain employs TRBV4-2 and TRBJ2-3; 9 bases agree with TRBD2. Trimming took 0 bases from V and 6 from J; bases not matched to a gene: 10. CDR1 is LGHNA, CDR2 YNFKEQ, per germline. CDR3 length: 17 amino acids. The CDR3 loop is CASSQDPGLAVGDTQYF. CDR3 DNA sequence: TGTGCCAGCAGCCAAGACCCGGGACTAGCAGTGGGGGATACGCAGTATTTT.

The rearrangement links TRBV5-4 to TRBJ1-3; D remains ambiguous. This CDR3 comprises 12 residues. The V end lost 4 bases, the J end lost 4 bases, and 6 bases lay between the germline ends. Germline CDR1 SGHNT, CDR2 YYREEE (reference sequence). In nucleotides, the CDR3 is TGTGCCAGCAGCCGGGGAGGAAACACCATATATTTT. Protein product: CASSRGGNTIYF.

This rearrangement joins TRBV7-9 to TRBJ1-2; weak D call: TRBD1 (5 bases). Germline assignment: CDR1 SEHNR and CDR2 FQNEAQ (reference sequence). The CDR3 length is 14 residues. V gave up 5 bases and J gave up 1 base, with 11 bases separating them. CDR3 coding DNA: TGTGCCAGCAGCATTCTACAGGATAACTATGGCTACACCTTC. This translates into CASSILQDNYGYTF. Full variable domain (rest looked up from reference TRBV7-9 and TRBJ1-2): DTGVSQNPRHKITKRGQNVTFRCDPISEHNRLYWYRQTLGQGPEFLTYFQNEAQLEKSRLLSDRFSAERPKGSFSTLEIQRTEQGDSAMYLCASSILQDNYGYTFGSGTRLTVV.

The chain recombines TRBV18 with TRBJ1-1; D not resolved. Germline CDR1 KGHSH, CDR2 LQKENI. CDR3 length equals 15 residues. V was cut by 1 base and J by 0 bases, with 9 bases left in between. CDR3 sequence: CASSPQPGLNTEAFF. CDR3 sequence (DNA): TGTGCCAGCTCACCACAACCAGGCCTGAACACTGAAGCTTTCTTT.

The rearrangement uses TRBV5-1 and TRBJ2-5; 7 bases agree with TRBD2. The CDR3 sequence is 15 residues long. CDR1 and CDR2 (germline): SGHRS, YFSETQ. Trimming removed 1 base from V and 5 bases from J; junction bases left unmatched: 8. CDR3: CASSLRGDLGETQYF. CDR3 coding DNA: TGCGCCAGCAGCTTGCGGGGGGATCTAGGGGAGACCCAGTACTTC.

The rearrangement joins TRBV3-1 (or the pseudogene TRBV3-2) to TRBJ2-5; 7 positions match TRBD2. Germline CDR1 reads LGHDT; CDR2 reads YNNKEL (reference sequence). CDR3 length equals 15 residues. With V trimmed by 4 bases and J by 5 bases, 10 bases remained unmatched. The CDR3 sequence is CASSLRRTSWETQYF. The CDR3 DNA reads TGTGCCAGCAGCCTCAGAAGGACTAGTTGGGAGACCCAGTACTTC.

This chain uses TRBV6-1 with TRBJ2-3; D perhaps matches TRBD2 (7 bases). This CDR3 region has 16 residues. Germline V gives CDR1 MNHNS, CDR2 SASEGT. Trimming removed 2 bases at V and 4 bases at J, with 16 bases between. The CDR3: CASSEPRGEGSDTQYF. DNA for the CDR3: TGTGCCAGCAGTGAACCTAGGGGGGAGGGGTCAGATACGCAGTATTTT.

V gene TRBV18 combines with J gene TRBJ1-5, with 9 bases identical to TRBD1. The J segment lost 5 bases and the V segment lost 6 bases, leaving 8 bases of the junction unmatched. Germline V CDR1 and CDR2: KGHSH, LQKENI. The CDR3 extends over 15 amino acids. The CDR3 spells CASSRGQGGDQPQHF. As DNA, the CDR3 is TGTGCCAGCTCCCGGGGACAGGGAGGAGATCAGCCCCAGCATTTT.

This rearrangement joins TRBV4-1 to TRBJ2-1; D perhaps matches TRBD2 (7 bases). Between the trimmed V and J ends, which lost 0 bases and 3 bases, there was a span of 18 bases. This CDR3 region has 18 residues. Germline-derived CDR1 and CDR2 are MGHRA and YSYEKL. The CDR3 spells CASSQEGSRGGLYNEQFF. The DNA for the CDR3 is TGCGCCAGCAGCCAAGAGGGTTCGCGCGGGGGCCTCTACAATGAGCAGTTCTTC.

This chain uses TRBV7-6 with TRBJ2-7, with 8 bases matching TRBD2. CDR3 length: 15 amino acids. CDR1 is SGHVS, CDR2 FNYEAQ, per germline. The junction had 9 bases not matched to a gene; V was cut back by 2 bases and J by 6 bases. The CDR3 DNA is TGTGCCAGCAGCTTATTGTCCTTAGCGGGAACCGAGCAGTACTTC. Translated: CASSLLSLAGTEQYF.

This clone was counted a single time. V and J are TRBV18 and TRBJ2-1; 8 nucleotides match TRBD1. This CDR3 region has 13 residues. The trim removed 5 bases at V and 5 bases at J, leaving 2 bases unmatched. CDR1 is KGHSH and CDR2 is LQKENI in the germline V gene. CDR3 bases: TGTGCCAGCTCAGCGACAGGGGACAATGAGCAGTTCTTC. Translation gives CASSATGDNEQFF.

The V call is TRBV5-1, the J call TRBJ1-1; unclear D gene. CDR3 length: 13 amino acids. Germline CDR1 reads SGHRS; CDR2 reads YFSETQ. Trimming stripped 3 bases from V and 1 base from J, with 7 bases between. CDR3 in amino acids: CASSYHKNTEAFF. As DNA, the CDR3 is TGCGCCAGCAGCTACCACAAGAACACTGAAGCTTTCTTT.

The chain has TRBV4-2 and TRBJ2-1, with TRBD2 matching 9 bases. From germline, CDR1 is LGHNA and CDR2 YNFKEQ. This CDR3 contains 15 residues. The junction had 1 base not matched to a gene; V was cut back by 2 bases and J by 2 bases. The CDR3 protein is CASSQLAGAYNEQFF. For the CDR3, the DNA is TGTGCCAGCAGCCAATTAGCGGGAGCCTACAATGAGCAGTTCTTC.

This chain joins TRBV6-5 and TRBJ1-6, with D tentatively TRBD1 (5 bases). The germline gives CDR1 MNHEY, CDR2 SVGAGI. The CDR3 contains 13 residues. The V and J ends lost 6 bases and 10 bases respectively, with 13 bases between them. The CDR3 DNA follows: TGTGCCAGCAGCCGACAGAAAGGGTCACCCCTCCACTTT. Translating it yields CASSRQKGSPLHF.

The chain combines TRBV24-1 with TRBJ2-3, with 12 nucleotides matching TRBD1. The germline V gene has CDR1 KGHDR and CDR2 SFDVKD. V was pared by 4 bases and J by 3 bases, with 7 bases of the junction left unmatched. The CDR3 is 17 amino acids. The CDR3 spells CATSDPRDRGRTDTQYF. The CDR3 coding sequence is TGTGCCACCAGTGACCCCCGGGACAGGGGGCGGACAGATACGCAGTATTTT.

This clone was detected only once. The CDR3 loop reads CASSLGGAPGETQYF. CDR3 nucleotides: TGTGCCAGCAGCTTAGGGGGAGCCCCGGGAGAGACCCAGTACTTC. The V and J genes are TRBV7-2 and TRBJ2-5; possible D gene TRBD2, 5 bases. Per germline, CDR1 SGHTA and CDR2 FQGNSA. V dropped 1 base and J dropped 4 bases, with 13 bases sitting between them. The CDR3 has 15 residues.

Notes on this clone: Different DNA sequences within this sample yield the same CDR3. This chain connects TRBV4-3 to TRBJ2-7; possible D gene TRBD1, 5 bases. V lost 6 bases to trimming and J lost 7 bases, with 16 bases between them. This CDR3 has 13 amino acids. Germline values: CDR1 LGHNA, CDR2 YSLEER. In DNA, the CDR3 is TGCGCCAGCAGTGAAACAGGAATGGATGAGCAGTACTTC. This sequence encodes CASSETGMDEQYF.

The sample holds a few counts of this clone. V usage is TRBV5-3 and J usage is TRBJ1-5; possible D gene TRBD1, 5 bases. TRBV5-3 falls under the ORF class, with uncertain function. The CDR3 spans 14 residues. V shed 0 bases and J shed 7 bases, with 11 bases lying between them. This CDR3 reads CARSLEDNDQPQHF. In nucleotides, the CDR3 is TGTGCCAGAAGCTTGGAGGACAACGACCAGCCCCAGCATTTT.

This chain links TRBV6-4 with TRBJ1-3; 7 nucleotides align to TRBD1. The CDR3 sequence is 18 residues long. Germline V CDR1 and CDR2: MRHNA, SNTAGT. V shed 8 bases and J 0 bases; nucleotides not matched to a gene: 16. The CDR3 DNA sequence: TGTGCCAGCCACCTCCCAGGGACAGAATTCTACTCTGGAAACACCATATATTTT. Residues: CASHLPGTEFYSGNTIYF.